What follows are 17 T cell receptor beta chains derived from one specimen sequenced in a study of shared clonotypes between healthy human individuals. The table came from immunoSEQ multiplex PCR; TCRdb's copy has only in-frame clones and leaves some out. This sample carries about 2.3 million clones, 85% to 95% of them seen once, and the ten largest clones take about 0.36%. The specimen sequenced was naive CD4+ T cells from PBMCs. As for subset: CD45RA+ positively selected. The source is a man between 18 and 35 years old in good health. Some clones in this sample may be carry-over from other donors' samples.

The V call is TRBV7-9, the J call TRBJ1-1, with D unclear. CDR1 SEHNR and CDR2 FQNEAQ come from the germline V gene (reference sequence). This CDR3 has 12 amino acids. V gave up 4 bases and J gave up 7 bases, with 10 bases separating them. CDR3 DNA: TGTGCCAGCAGCTATTTTATTGATGAAGCTTTCTTT. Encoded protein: CASSYFIDEAFF.

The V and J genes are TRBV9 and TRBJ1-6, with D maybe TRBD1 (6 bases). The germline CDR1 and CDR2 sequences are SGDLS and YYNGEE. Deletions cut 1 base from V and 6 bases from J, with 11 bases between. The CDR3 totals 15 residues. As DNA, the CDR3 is TGTGCCAGCAGCGTACTCGGACAGATTAATTCACCCCTCCACTTT. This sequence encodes CASSVLGQINSPLHF.

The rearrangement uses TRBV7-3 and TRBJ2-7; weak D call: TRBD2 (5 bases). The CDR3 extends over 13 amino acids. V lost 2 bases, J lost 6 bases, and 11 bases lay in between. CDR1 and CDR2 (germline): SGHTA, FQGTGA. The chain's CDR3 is CASSLSTLGEQYF. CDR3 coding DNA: TGTGCCAGCAGCTTATCCACACTAGGCGAGCAGTACTTC.

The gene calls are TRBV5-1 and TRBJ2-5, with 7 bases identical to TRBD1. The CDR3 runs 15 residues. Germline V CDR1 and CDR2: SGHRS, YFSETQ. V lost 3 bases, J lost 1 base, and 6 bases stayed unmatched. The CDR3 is CASSSDPGGQETQYF. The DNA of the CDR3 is TGCGCCAGCAGCTCGGACCCAGGGGGCCAAGAGACCCAGTACTTC. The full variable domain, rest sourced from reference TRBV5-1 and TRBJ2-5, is KAGVTQTPRYLIKTRGQQVTLSCSPISGHRSVSWYQQTPGQGLQFLFEYFSETQRNKGNFPGRFSGRQFSNSRSEMNVSTLELGDSALYLCASSSDPGGQETQYFGPGTRLLVL.

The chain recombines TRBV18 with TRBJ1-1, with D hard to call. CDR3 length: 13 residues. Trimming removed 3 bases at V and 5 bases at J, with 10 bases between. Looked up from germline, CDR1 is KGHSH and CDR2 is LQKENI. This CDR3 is CASSPEVRTEAFF. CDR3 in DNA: TGTGCCAGCTCACCCGAGGTAAGGACTGAAGCTTTCTTT.

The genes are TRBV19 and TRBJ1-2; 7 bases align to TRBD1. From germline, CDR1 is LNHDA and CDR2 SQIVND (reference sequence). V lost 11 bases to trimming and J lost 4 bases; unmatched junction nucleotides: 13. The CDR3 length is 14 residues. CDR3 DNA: TGTGCCTGCGCGGCAGGGGGTGCTTTCTATGGCTACACCTTC. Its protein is CACAAGGAFYGYTF.

The CDR3: CASSEARQGAKGNTIYF. CDR3 bases: TGTGCCAGCAGTGAAGCTCGACAGGGGGCGAAGGGAAACACCATATATTTT. The chain is built from TRBV6-1 and TRBJ1-3; 10 bases line up with TRBD1. The trim removed 0 bases at V and 4 bases at J, leaving 6 bases unmatched. This CDR3 contains 17 residues. Germline CDR1 MNHNS, CDR2 SASEGT.

CDR3 sequence: CASQVGRSSYNSPLHF. The CDR3 bases are TGTGCCAGCCAAGTCGGGAGGAGCTCCTATAATTCACCCCTCCACTTT. The chain recombines TRBV2 with TRBJ1-6; D not resolved. V was pared by 8 bases and J by 0 bases, with 14 bases between. Germline V gene data show CDR1 as SNHLY and CDR2 as FYNNEI. The length of the CDR3 is 16 residues.

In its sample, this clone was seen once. The CDR3 sequence is CASSPDLASETYNEQFF. The CDR3 DNA reads TGTGCCAGCAGTCCCGATTTGGCTAGCGAGACCTACAATGAGCAGTTCTTC. The chain couples TRBV27 to TRBJ2-1; TRBD2 is a possible D gene (6 bases). Trimming stripped 5 bases from V and 2 bases from J, with 19 bases between. CDR1 is MNHEY and CDR2 is SMNVEV in the germline V gene (reference sequence). The CDR3 has 17 amino acids.

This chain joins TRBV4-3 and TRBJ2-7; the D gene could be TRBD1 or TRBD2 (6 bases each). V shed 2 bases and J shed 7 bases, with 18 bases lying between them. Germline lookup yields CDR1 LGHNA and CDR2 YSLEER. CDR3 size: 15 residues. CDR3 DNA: TGCGCCAGCAGCCAATCGCCTCCGGGGGCCGGGGAGCAGTACTTC. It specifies CASSQSPPGAGEQYF.

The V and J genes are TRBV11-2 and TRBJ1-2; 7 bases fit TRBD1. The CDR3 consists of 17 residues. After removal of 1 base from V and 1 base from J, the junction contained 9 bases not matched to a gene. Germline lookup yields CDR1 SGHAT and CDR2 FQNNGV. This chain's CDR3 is CASSLGYLGGDNYGYTF. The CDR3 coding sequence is TGTGCCAGCAGCTTAGGTTACTTAGGGGGCGATAACTATGGCTACACCTTC. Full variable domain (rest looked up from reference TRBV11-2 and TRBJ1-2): EAGVAQSPRYKIIEKRQSVAFWCNPISGHATLYWYQQILGQGPKLLIQFQNNGVVDDSQLPKDRFSAERLKGVDSTLKIQPAKLEDSAVYLCASSLGYLGGDNYGYTFGSGTRLTVV.

CDR3 sequence (DNA): TGCGCCAGCAGCTTGGGTTGGGCCCCTAACTATGGCTACACCTTC. This encodes CASSLGWAPNYGYTF. The chain carries TRBV5-1 and TRBJ1-2; no clear D. Trimming took off 0 bases at V and 0 bases at J, with 9 bases between the two ends. Per germline, CDR1 SGHRS and CDR2 YFSETQ. This CDR3 region has 15 residues.

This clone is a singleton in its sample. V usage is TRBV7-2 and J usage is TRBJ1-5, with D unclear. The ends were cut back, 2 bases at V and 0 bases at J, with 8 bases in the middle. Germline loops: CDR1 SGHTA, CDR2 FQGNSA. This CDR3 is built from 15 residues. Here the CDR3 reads CASSLPGDSNQPQHF. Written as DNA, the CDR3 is TGTGCCAGCAGCTTACCAGGAGATAGCAATCAGCCCCAGCATTTT.

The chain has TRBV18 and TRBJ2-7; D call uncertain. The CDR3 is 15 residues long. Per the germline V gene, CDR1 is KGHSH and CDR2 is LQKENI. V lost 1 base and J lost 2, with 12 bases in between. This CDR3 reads CASSPLVTEPYEQYF. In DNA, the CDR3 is TGTGCCAGCTCACCACTTGTGACCGAACCCTACGAGCAGTACTTC. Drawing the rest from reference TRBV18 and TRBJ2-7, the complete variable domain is NAGVMQNPRHLVRRRGQEARLRCSPMKGHSHVYWYRQLPEEGLKFMVYLQKENIIDESGMPKERFSAEFPKEGPSILRIQQVVRGDSAAYFCASSPLVTEPYEQYFGPGTRLTVT.

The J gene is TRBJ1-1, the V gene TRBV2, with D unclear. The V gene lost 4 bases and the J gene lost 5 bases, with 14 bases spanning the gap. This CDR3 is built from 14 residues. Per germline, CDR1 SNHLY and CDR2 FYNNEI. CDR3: CASSVYDSGTEAFF. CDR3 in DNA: TGTGCCAGCAGTGTTTATGACTCCGGGACTGAAGCTTTCTTT.

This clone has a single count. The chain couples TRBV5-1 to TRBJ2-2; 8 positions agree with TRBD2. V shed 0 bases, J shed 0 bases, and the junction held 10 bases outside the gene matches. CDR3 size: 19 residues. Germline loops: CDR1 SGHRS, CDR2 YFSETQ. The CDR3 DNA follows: TGCGCCAGCAGCTTGGCCCGACTGCAGCGGGAGACGAACACCGGGGAGCTGTTTTTT. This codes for CASSLARLQRETNTGELFF.

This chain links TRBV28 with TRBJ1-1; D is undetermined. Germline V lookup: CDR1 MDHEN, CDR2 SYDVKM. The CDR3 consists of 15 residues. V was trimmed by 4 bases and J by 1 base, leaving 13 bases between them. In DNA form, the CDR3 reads TGTGCCAGCAGTTCGGATGGAACGGCGAACACTGAAGCTTTCTTT. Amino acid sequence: CASSSDGTANTEAFF. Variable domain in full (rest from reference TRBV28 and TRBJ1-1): DVKVTQSSRYLVKRTGEKVFLECVQDMDHENMFWYRQDPGLGLRLIYFSYDVKMKEKGDIPEGYSVSREKKERFSLILESASTNQTSMYLCASSSDGTANTEAFFGQGTRLTVV.